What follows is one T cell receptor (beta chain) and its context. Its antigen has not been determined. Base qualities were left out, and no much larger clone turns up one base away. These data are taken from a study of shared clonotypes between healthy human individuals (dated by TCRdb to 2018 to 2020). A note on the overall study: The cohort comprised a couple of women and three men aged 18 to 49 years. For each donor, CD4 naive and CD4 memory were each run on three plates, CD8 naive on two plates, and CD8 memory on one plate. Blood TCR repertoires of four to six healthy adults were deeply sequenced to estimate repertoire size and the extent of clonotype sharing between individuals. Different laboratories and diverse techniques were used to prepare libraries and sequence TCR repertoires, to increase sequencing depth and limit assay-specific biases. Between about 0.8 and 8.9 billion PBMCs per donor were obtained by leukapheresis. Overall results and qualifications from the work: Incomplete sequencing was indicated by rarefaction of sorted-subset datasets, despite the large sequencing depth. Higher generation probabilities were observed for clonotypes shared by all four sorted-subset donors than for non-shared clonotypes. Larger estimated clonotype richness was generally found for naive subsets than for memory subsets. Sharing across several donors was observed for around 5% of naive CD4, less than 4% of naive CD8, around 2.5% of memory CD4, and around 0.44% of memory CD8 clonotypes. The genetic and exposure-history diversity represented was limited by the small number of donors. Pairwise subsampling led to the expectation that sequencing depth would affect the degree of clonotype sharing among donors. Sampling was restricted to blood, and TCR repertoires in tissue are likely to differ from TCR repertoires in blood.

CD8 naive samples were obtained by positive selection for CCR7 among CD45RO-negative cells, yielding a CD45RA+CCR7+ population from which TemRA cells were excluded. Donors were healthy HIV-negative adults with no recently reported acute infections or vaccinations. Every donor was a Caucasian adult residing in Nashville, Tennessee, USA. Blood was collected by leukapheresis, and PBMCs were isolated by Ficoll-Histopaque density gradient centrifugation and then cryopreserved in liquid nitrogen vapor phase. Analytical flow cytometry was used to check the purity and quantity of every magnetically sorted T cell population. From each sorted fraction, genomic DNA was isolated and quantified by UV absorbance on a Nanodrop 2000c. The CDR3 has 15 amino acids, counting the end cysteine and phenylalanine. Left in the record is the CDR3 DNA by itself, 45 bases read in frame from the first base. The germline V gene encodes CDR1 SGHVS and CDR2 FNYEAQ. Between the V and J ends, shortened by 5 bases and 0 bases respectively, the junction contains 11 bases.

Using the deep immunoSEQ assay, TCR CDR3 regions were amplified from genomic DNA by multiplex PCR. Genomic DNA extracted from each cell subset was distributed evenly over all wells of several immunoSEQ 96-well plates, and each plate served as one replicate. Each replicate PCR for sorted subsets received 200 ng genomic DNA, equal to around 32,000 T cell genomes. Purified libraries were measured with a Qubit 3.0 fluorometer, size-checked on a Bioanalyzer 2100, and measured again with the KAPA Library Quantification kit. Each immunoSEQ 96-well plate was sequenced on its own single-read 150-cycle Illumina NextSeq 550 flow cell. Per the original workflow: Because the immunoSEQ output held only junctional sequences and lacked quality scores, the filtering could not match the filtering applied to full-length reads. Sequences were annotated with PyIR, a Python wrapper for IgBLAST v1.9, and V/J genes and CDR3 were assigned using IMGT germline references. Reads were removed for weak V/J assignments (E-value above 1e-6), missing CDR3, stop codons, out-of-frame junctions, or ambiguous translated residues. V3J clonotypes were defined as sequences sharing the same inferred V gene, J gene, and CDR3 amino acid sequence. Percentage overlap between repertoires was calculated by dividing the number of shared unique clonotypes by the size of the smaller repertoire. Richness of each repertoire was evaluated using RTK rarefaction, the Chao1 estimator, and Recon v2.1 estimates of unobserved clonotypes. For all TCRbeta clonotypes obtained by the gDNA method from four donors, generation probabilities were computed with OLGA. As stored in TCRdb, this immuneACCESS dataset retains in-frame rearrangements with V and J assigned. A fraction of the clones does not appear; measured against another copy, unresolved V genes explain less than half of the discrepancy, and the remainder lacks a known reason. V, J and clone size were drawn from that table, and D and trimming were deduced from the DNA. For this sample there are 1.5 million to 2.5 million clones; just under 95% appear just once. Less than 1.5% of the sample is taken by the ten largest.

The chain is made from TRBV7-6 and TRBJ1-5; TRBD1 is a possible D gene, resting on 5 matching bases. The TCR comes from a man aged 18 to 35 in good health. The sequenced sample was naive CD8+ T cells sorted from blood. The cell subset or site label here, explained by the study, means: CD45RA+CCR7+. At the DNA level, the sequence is TGTGCCAGCAGCCTCGGGACGGATAGCAATCAGCCCCAGCATTTT. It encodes CASSLGTDSNQPQHF.